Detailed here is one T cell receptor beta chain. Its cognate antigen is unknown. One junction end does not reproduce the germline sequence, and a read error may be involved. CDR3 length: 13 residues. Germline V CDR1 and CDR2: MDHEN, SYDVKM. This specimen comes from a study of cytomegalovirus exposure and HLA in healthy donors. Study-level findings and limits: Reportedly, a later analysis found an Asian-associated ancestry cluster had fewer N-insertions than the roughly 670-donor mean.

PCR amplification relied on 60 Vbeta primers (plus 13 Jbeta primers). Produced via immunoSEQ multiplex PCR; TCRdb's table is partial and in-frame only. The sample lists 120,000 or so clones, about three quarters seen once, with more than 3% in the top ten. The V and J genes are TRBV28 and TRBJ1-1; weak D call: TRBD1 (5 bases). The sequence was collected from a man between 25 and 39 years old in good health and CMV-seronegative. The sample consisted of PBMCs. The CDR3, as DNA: TGTGCCAGCAGACTGACAGTGAACACTGAAGCTCTCTTT. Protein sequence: CASRLTVNTEALF. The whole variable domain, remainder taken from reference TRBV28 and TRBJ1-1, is DVKVTQSSRYLVKRTGEKVFLECVQDMDHENMFWYRQDPGLGLRLIYFSYDVKMKEKGDIPEGYSVSREKKERFSLILESASTNQTSMYLCASRLTVNTEALFGQGTRLTVV.